This entry describes one T cell receptor beta chain. Its specificity is not known. All participating donors were Caucasian adults from Nashville, Tennessee. Produced via immunoSEQ multiplex PCR; TCRdb's table is partial and in-frame only. The data show roughly 2.2 million clones, about 92% seen once. The data derive from a study of shared clonotypes between healthy human individuals. About the research overall: There were three CD4 naive, three CD4 memory, two CD8 naive and one CD8 memory plates per donor. Study findings and constraints: Clonotypes which were not shared had lower generation probabilities than clonotypes that all four donors shared. Researchers sampled blood only, noting tissue repertoires likely differ.

Germline assignment: CDR1 MGHDK and CDR2 SYGVNS. The CDR3 loop spans 18 amino acids. Unmatched junction bases numbered 13, after V lost 3 bases and J lost 1 base. This TCR was sampled from a man between 18 and 35 years old in good health. Some clones in this sample may be carry-over from other donors' samples. Sequenced material: naive CD4+ T cells from PBMCs. Noted subset: CD45RA+ positively selected. J is TRBJ2-5 and V is TRBV25-1; 8 positions agree with TRBD1. The CDR3 loop reads CASSDPLARQGTQETQYF. CDR3 coding DNA: TGTGCCAGCAGTGACCCTCTCGCGAGACAGGGGACCCAAGAGACCCAGTACTTC.